These 30 T cell receptor beta chains came from one sample sequenced in a study of T cells in Graves' hyperthyroidism and ophthalmopathy. Amplified regions were TCR beta CDR3 sequences from RNA transcripts. The HTBI set primed first-round TCR CDR3 RT-PCR. TCRdb fed the multiplex PCR reads into MiXCR, producing one record per CDR3 protein. The table has more than 500,000 distinct CDR3 sequences, about 14% seen once. Material for sequencing was blood. The receptors shown here come from a woman between 35 and 50 years old with Graves' ophthalmopathy.

Many counts were recorded for this clonotype. V usage is TRBV7-2 and J usage is TRBJ2-7; D is tentatively TRBD1 or TRBD2 (6 bases each). The CDR3 contains 15 residues. Germline assignment: CDR1 SGHTA and CDR2 FQGNSA. V was cut by 2 bases and J by 3 bases, with 14 bases left in between. CDR3 DNA sequence: TGTGCCAGCAGCTTAAGACTCGGGGGCAACTACGAGCAGTACTTC. This translates into CASSLRLGGNYEQYF.

In its sample, this clonotype was seen a few times. The chain combines TRBV6-2 or TRBV6-3 with TRBJ1-2; D uncertain. Per germline, CDR1 MNHEY and CDR2 SVGEGT. The ends were cut back, 11 bases at V and 0 bases at J, with 10 bases in the middle. The CDR3 sequence is 12 residues long. CDR3: CASNSPNYGYTF. For the CDR3, the DNA is TGTGCCTCAAATTCTCCTAACTATGGCTACACCTTC.

As regards this clonotype: This may be a read error, as it is one base from a much larger clone. J is TRBJ2-7 and V is TRBV7-9; D may correspond to TRBD1 or TRBD2 (5 bases each). Germline V gene sequence: CDR1 SEHNR, CDR2 FQNEAQ (reference sequence). This CDR3 region has 14 residues. V lost 5 bases to trimming and J lost 3 bases, with 14 bases between them. The CDR3 DNA is TGTGCCAGCAGCCCCGGGACCCCAGTCTACGAGCAGTACTTC. Translating it yields CASSPGTPVYEQYF.

This clonotype was counted at least ten times. V and J are TRBV19 and TRBJ1-3; D remains unclear. V lost 10 bases and J 0 bases, leaving 13 bases between the germline ends. The CDR3 is made up of 14 amino acids. Germline lookup yields CDR1 LNHDA and CDR2 SQIVND (reference sequence). This chain's CDR3 is CATFSGSSGNTIYF. In nucleotides, the CDR3 is TGTGCCACATTTTCTGGGAGCTCTGGAAACACCATATATTTT.

There are many counts of this clonotype. The chain employs TRBV12-5 and TRBJ1-2; D gene uncertain. There are 13 residues in the CDR3. Trimming pared 6 bases from V and 3 bases from J, leaving 11 bases between. Germline V gene data show CDR1 as LGHNT and CDR2 as FRNRAP. CDR3 residues: CASGRDTDYGYTF. DNA for the CDR3: TGTGCTAGTGGCCGTGACACGGACTATGGCTACACCTTC.

This clonotype was counted between two and nine times. This chain links TRBV6-5 with TRBJ2-4; 7 bases agree with TRBD1. The CDR3 covers 15 residues. CDR1 and CDR2 from the germline V gene are MNHEY and SVGAGI. With 0 bases clipped from V and 4 bases from J, the junction kept 3 bases outside the gene matches. CDR3 sequence (DNA): TGTGCCAGCAGTTACTCGACAGGGCCTAAAAACATTCAGTACTTC. The encoded protein is CASSYSTGPKNIQYF.

This clonotype was picked up many times. This chain joins TRBV12-5 and TRBJ2-7, with 14 bases matching TRBD2. The V segment lost 1 base and the J segment 6 bases; nucleotides outside the gene matches: 5. This CDR3 has 16 amino acids. CDR1 is LGHNT, CDR2 FRNRAP, per germline. The CDR3 nucleotides read TGTGCTAGTGGTTTGGGGACTAGCGGGAGGATCCGCGAGCAGTACTTC. This translates into CASGLGTSGRIREQYF.

DNA of the CDR3: TGTGCCATCAGGCCGGAGGGATCCTACGAGCAGTACTTC. It translates to CAIRPEGSYEQYF. The V call is TRBV10-3, the J call TRBJ2-7; D perhaps matches TRBD2 (6 bases). Germline V CDR1 and CDR2: ENHRY, SYGVKD. The V gene lost 6 bases and the J gene lost 1 base, with 10 bases spanning the gap. The CDR3 length is 13 residues.

V gene TRBV4-1 combines with J gene TRBJ2-7, with 7 bases matching TRBD2. This CDR3 has 16 amino acids. V was pared by 4 bases and J by 3 bases, with 12 bases of the junction left unmatched. Germline V CDR1 and CDR2: MGHRA, YSYEKL. CDR3 DNA: TGCGCCAGCAGCCTCGGCGTTGTGGGGGGGAACTACGAGCAGTACTTC. Translated: CASSLGVVGGNYEQYF.

This clonotype was detected ten times or more. V is TRBV28 and J is TRBJ1-5; unclear D gene. This CDR3 has 14 amino acids. Germline V gives CDR1 MDHEN, CDR2 SYDVKM. V was shortened by 5 bases and J by 4 bases, with 12 bases between the two germline ends. The CDR3, as DNA: TGTGCCAGCAGTATCGGGTTGGGGAATCAGCCCCAGCATTTT. Protein sequence: CASSIGLGNQPQHF.

This clonotype was found many times. The chain is built from TRBV12-3 or TRBV12-4 and TRBJ2-3; the match to TRBD2 covers 11 bases. The V gene end was trimmed by 0 bases and the J gene end by 5 bases; junction bases not matched to a gene: 7. The CDR3 has 17 residues. CDR3 DNA: TGTGCCAGCAGTTTAGCGCTAGGGCTAGCGGGAGGAGATACGCAGTATTTT. Residues: CASSLALGLAGGDTQYF.

This clonotype was counted many times. This chain joins TRBV29-1 and TRBJ1-1; the match to TRBD1 covers 7 bases. CDR3 length: 12 residues. V lost 3 bases to trimming and J lost 6 bases; unmatched junction nucleotides: 4. CDR1 is SQVTM, CDR2 ANQGSEA, per germline. CDR3 DNA: TGCAGCGTTGAGAGGGGGCAGGCTGAAGCTTTCTTT. Translated, it gives CSVERGQAEAFF.

Ten or more counts support this clonotype. The chain employs TRBV6-2 or TRBV6-3 and TRBJ2-3, with a possible D match to TRBD2 (6 bases). The germline CDR1 and CDR2 sequences are MNHEY and SVGEGT. With 7 bases removed from V and 6 bases from J, the gap between germline ends came to 17 bases. The CDR3 runs 14 residues. In DNA form, the CDR3 reads TGTGCCAGCACCCTCGGGGGATACGGGGATACGCAGTATTTT. Its translation is CASTLGGYGDTQYF.

This clonotype was seen many times. The chain carries TRBV12-3 or TRBV12-4 and TRBJ2-7, with 9 nucleotides matching TRBD2. J lost 5 bases, V lost 1 base, and 6 bases had no gene match. This CDR3 is built from 15 residues. CDR3 in amino acids: CASSLGVAGVDEQYF. CDR3 sequence (DNA): TGTGCCAGCAGTTTAGGGGTAGCGGGAGTAGACGAGCAGTACTTC.

This clonotype was seen repeatedly, ten times or more. The rearrangement links TRBV5-5 to TRBJ2-7, with 7 bases identical to TRBD2. CDR1 SGHKS and CDR2 YYEKEE come from the germline V gene (reference sequence). The CDR3 contains 17 residues. The V and J ends lost 0 bases and 2 bases, in that order; junction bases with no gene match: 11. This chain's CDR3 is CASSLGGSGKGTYEQYF. The CDR3 DNA is TGTGCCAGCAGCTTGGGAGGGAGCGGGAAGGGAACCTACGAGCAGTACTTC.

This clonotype has ten or more counts. The chain couples TRBV5-5 to TRBJ2-7, with D unclear. Per the germline V gene, CDR1 is SGHKS and CDR2 is YYEKEE (reference sequence). Trimming pared 2 bases from V and 3 bases from J, leaving 12 bases between. The length of the CDR3 is 14 residues. The CDR3 sequence: CASSFFSQGYEQYF. The CDR3 DNA is TGTGCCAGCAGCTTTTTTTCCCAAGGCTACGAGCAGTACTTC.

This clonotype showed up many times. The chain couples TRBV5-5 to TRBJ1-2; D possibly corresponds to TRBD1 (6 bases). CDR1 and CDR2 from the germline V gene are SGHKS and YYEKEE (reference sequence). The CDR3 totals 15 residues. V lost 2 bases to trimming and J lost 8 bases, with 19 bases between them. In DNA form, the CDR3 reads TGTGCCAGCAGCTTCTCTCCGGGACACTGGGAAGGCTACACCTTC. Its protein is CASSFSPGHWEGYTF.

This clonotype was detected ten times or more. Written as DNA, the CDR3 is TGCGCCAGCAGCTTTGGGGGGGATAGGTACGAGCAGTACTTC. Translation: CASSFGGDRYEQYF. The chain recombines TRBV5-1 with TRBJ2-7; 7 nucleotides align to TRBD2. Germline lookup yields CDR1 SGHRS and CDR2 YFSETQ. The CDR3 totals 14 residues. V was pared by 2 bases and J by 4 bases, with 6 bases of the junction left unmatched.

The chain combines TRBV6-1 with TRBJ2-7, with 10 bases aligning to TRBD2. The CDR3 spans 13 residues. The V and J ends lost 4 bases and 4 bases, in that order; junction bases with no gene match: 1. CDR1 MNHNS and CDR2 SASEGT come from the germline V gene. CDR3 nucleotides: TGTGCCAGCAGTGCGACTAGCGGGTACGAGCAGTACTTC. Amino acid sequence: CASSATSGYEQYF.

This clonotype appeared many times. This chain uses TRBV7-2 with TRBJ2-5; D might be TRBD2 (6 bases). The CDR3 extends over 15 amino acids. Trimming took off 1 base at V and 2 bases at J, with 11 bases between the two ends. From germline, CDR1 is SGHTA and CDR2 FQGNSA. The CDR3 reads CASSLVLGGQETQYF. The CDR3 nucleotides are TGTGCCAGCAGCTTAGTGCTCGGGGGACAAGAGACCCAGTACTTC.

Ten or more counts support this clonotype. V gene TRBV10-1 combines with J gene TRBJ1-1, with D perhaps TRBD1 (6 bases). Germline V gene lookup returns CDR1 WNHNN and CDR2 SYGVQD (reference sequence). This CDR3 is built from 13 residues. Trimming removed 7 bases from V and 3 bases from J, with 12 bases in between. The CDR3 is CASMAGEDTEAFF. Here the CDR3 DNA reads TGCGCCAGCATGGCAGGGGAAGACACTGAAGCTTTCTTT.

This clonotype was seen only a few times. The genes are TRBV12-5 and TRBJ2-4; 7 bases map to TRBD1. CDR1 and CDR2 (germline): LGHNT, FRNRAP. Trimming took 6 bases from V and 0 from J; bases not matched to a gene: 5. The CDR3 sequence is 15 residues long. In DNA, the CDR3 is TGTGCTAGTGGCCAGGGACAGCTAGCCAAAAACATTCAGTACTTC. Translated, it gives CASGQGQLAKNIQYF.

This clonotype was picked up many times. V is TRBV2 and J is TRBJ2-7; D is ambiguous. Trimming shortened V by 5 bases and J by 0 bases, and 20 bases separated the two germline ends. This CDR3 has 17 residues. CDR1 is SNHLY and CDR2 is FYNNEI in the germline V gene. CDR3 nucleotides: TGTGCCAGCAGTCCCCCTCCGGTGGCCACTGCCTCCTACGAGCAGTACTTC. Protein sequence: CASSPPPVATASYEQYF.

This clonotype was seen many times. V and J are TRBV11-3 and TRBJ2-7; 14 nucleotides align to TRBD2. Per the germline V gene, CDR1 is SGHNT and CDR2 is YENEEA. J was trimmed by 5 bases and V by 5 bases; bases with no gene match: 5. This CDR3 has 15 amino acids. This CDR3 reads CASSPLGLAGDEQYF. The CDR3 nucleotides read TGTGCCAGCAGCCCATTGGGACTAGCGGGAGACGAGCAGTACTTC.

The table lists this clonotype with many counts. The chain employs TRBV6-2 or TRBV6-3 and TRBJ1-2; 7 positions agree with TRBD1. Germline V CDR1 and CDR2: MNHEY, SVGEGT. V gave up 0 bases and J gave up 0 bases; unmatched junction bases: 10. This CDR3 is 18 amino acids long. CDR3 sequence reads: CASSYSYGTASPNYGYTF. As DNA, the CDR3 is TGTGCCAGCAGTTACTCCTACGGGACAGCCTCTCCTAACTATGGCTACACCTTC.

The chain carries TRBV6-1 and TRBJ2-2; D is possibly TRBD1 or TRBD2 (6 bases each). This CDR3 is 14 amino acids long. Looked up from germline, CDR1 is MNHNS and CDR2 is SASEGT. V lost 8 bases and J lost 5, with 15 bases in between. For the CDR3, the DNA is TGTGCCAGCTCGGAGGGGGGCGCGACCGGGGAGCTGTTTTTT. This encodes CASSEGGATGELFF.

The chain couples TRBV29-1 to TRBJ2-7; a weak D match, TRBD1 (6 bases). The V end was cut by 5 bases, the J end by 8 bases, with 19 bases between. CDR3 length: 13 amino acids. Germline-derived CDR1 and CDR2 are SQVTM and ANQGSEA. This CDR3 reads CSVLTDSSLKQYF. CDR3 in DNA: TGCAGCGTTTTGACGGACAGTAGTCTCAAGCAGTACTTC.

The chain links TRBV5-1 to TRBJ2-7; D perhaps matches TRBD1 (6 bases). V was pared by 1 base and J by 6 bases, with 17 bases between. Germline-derived CDR1 and CDR2 are SGHRS and YFSETQ. CDR3 size: 15 residues. The CDR3 spells CASSLSGQIASEQYF. CDR3 DNA: TGCGCCAGCAGCTTGAGTGGACAGATTGCGTCCGAGCAGTACTTC. The whole variable domain, remainder taken from reference TRBV5-1 and TRBJ2-7, is KAGVTQTPRYLIKTRGQQVTLSCSPISGHRSVSWYQQTPGQGLQFLFEYFSETQRNKGNFPGRFSGRQFSNSRSEMNVSTLELGDSALYLCASSLSGQIASEQYFGPGTRLTVT.

This chain uses TRBV5-1 with TRBJ2-5; 8 bases fit TRBD2. With 0 bases clipped from V and 4 bases from J, the junction kept 5 bases outside the gene matches. Germline CDR1 is SGHRS and CDR2 is YFSETQ. The CDR3 runs 15 residues. As DNA, the CDR3 is TGCGCCAGCAGCTTGGCTAGCGGGTCGGGAGAGACCCAGTACTTC. It specifies CASSLASGSGETQYF.

V is TRBV6-5 and J is TRBJ1-1, with 7 bases identical to TRBD1. V was pared by 2 bases and J by 3 bases, with 6 bases of the junction left unmatched. This CDR3 region has 15 residues. Looked up from germline, CDR1 is MNHEY and CDR2 is SVGAGI. The CDR3 sequence is CASSYPEQGYTEAFF. Here the CDR3 DNA reads TGTGCCAGCAGTTACCCAGAACAGGGGTACACTGAAGCTTTCTTT.